This TCR beta chain was retrieved from a study of cytomegalovirus exposure and HLA in healthy donors. Study-wide findings and caveats: A list of roughly 160 TCR beta chains associated with cytomegalovirus was given. Analyzed later, association rates of TCRs varied across HLA loci, with DRB1 most and HLA-C fewest.

About this clone: The antigen remains unidentified.

Trimming stripped 4 bases from V and 2 bases from J, with 13 bases between. Per germline, CDR1 SGHTS and CDR2 YDEGEE. This CDR3 has 15 residues. 13 Jbeta primers and 60 Vbeta primers were used for the PCR. The table came from immunoSEQ multiplex PCR; TCRdb's copy has only in-frame clones and leaves some out. The sample has 150,000 or so clones, over 60% seen once; the top ten hold approximately 1.6%. The donors gave bone marrow, and they were healthy. Sequenced sample: PBMCs. This sequence originates from a woman aged 18-29 years in good health and CMV-seronegative. This chain links TRBV5-8 with TRBJ1-5; D remains ambiguous. The chain's CDR3 is CASSQEGWGNQPQHF. The CDR3, as DNA: TGTGCCAGCAGCCAGGAGGGTTGGGGCAATCAGCCCCAGCATTTT.